This note documents a single TCR beta chain sequence. RNA in amounts of about 0.5 to 1 ug was reverse transcribed with random hexamers. It was immunoSEQ multiplex PCR that amplified TCR beta CDR3 across 54 Vbeta and 13 Jbeta. TCRdb redid the calling of the immunoSEQ multiplex PCR reads with MiXCR, one entry per CDR3 protein. The sample gives under 200,000 distinct CDR3 sequences, roughly 94% of which show up once; less than 0.11% is in the top ten. Germline V gene lookup returns CDR1 DFQATT and CDR2 SNEGSKA (reference sequence). Trimming removed 0 bases at V and 0 bases at J, with 5 bases between. The CDR3 loop spans 13 amino acids. These data come from a study of CD8 T cells in Susac syndrome. TCR beta sequencing covered blood CD8+ and CD4+ T cells.

The chain links TRBV20-1 to TRBJ1-1; D gene uncertain. Material: CD4+ T cells from PBMCs. The receptor comes from a human donor in good health. The CDR3, as DNA: TGCAGTGCTAGAGACCCTCTGAACACTGAAGCTTTCTTT. Amino acid sequence: CSARDPLNTEAFF.